This T cell receptor (beta chain) was observed in a study of blood T cell repertoires in COVID-19. For the study at large: PBMCs, B-cell-depleted T cells, or T cells were the source of the cDNA or gDNA that made up the material.

A note on this clone: This CDR3 is also generated by other DNA sequences in the sample.

This CDR3 is built from 13 residues. Germline CDR1 and CDR2: LNHDA and SQIVND (reference sequence). Trimming removed 6 bases at V and 7 bases at J, with 13 bases between. In the source study's methods: By means of reference gene primer amplification, nucleated cell counts were estimated. TCRdb's copy holds only in-frame clones and misses some; the assay was immunoSEQ multiplex PCR. Clone size and the V and J calls come from that table; the DNA yielded D and trimming. This table has about 200,000 clones, around four fifths appearing once. The chain links TRBV19 to TRBJ1-5; D uncertain. Material for sequencing was peripheral blood. The receptor's source is a man aged 60 to 69 with COVID-19, enrolled during active disease. The CDR3 bases are TGTGCCAGTAGCGGTCTCTCCTACCAGCCCCAGCATTTT. Protein sequence: CASSGLSYQPQHF.